This T cell receptor (beta chain) comes out of a study of shared clonotypes between healthy human individuals. Study summary: CD4 naive and memory got three plates each, CD8 naive two, CD8 memory one.

This clone has a count of ten or more. Its antigen is unidentified. Study results and caveats: Only blood was sampled; tissue repertoires likely differ. Incomplete sequencing of sorted subsets was indicated by rarefaction despite large depth. Donor scarcity curtailed the genetic and exposure-history diversity represented herein.

The protocol was immunoSEQ multiplex PCR, while the TCRdb copy is restricted to in-frame clones and leaves out a portion. The data show approximately 1,000,000 clones, with about 84% seen just once and 0.52% held by the top ten. This CDR3 is 15 amino acids long. The V segment lost 5 bases and the J segment 3 bases; nucleotides outside the gene matches: 5. CDR1 is KGHSH, CDR2 LQKENI, per germline. This clonotype was obtained from a man aged 18 to 30 in good health. Some clones in this sample may be carry-over from other donors' samples. The chain joins TRBV18 to TRBJ2-5, with TRBD2 identical over 11 bases. The sequencing input was memory CD4+ T cells from PBMCs. Specified subset: CD45RA-negative fraction. The CDR3 coding sequence is TGTGCCAGCTCATCCGGGACTAGCGGAGAAGAGACCCAGTACTTC. It translates to CASSSGTSGEETQYF.